This TCR beta chain was captured in a study of shared clonotypes between healthy human individuals. Study-level points and caveats: Shared across four donors were about 4.6% of the naive CD4 clonotypes. Among the subsets, naive ones generally showed larger estimated richness than memory ones. It was expected that sequencing depth would affect clonotype sharing among donors.

The CDR3 length is 16 residues. Trimming left V 4 bases short and J 0 bases short, with 14 bases between. Germline CDR1 reads SGHNT; CDR2 reads YYREEE (reference sequence). Deep was the level at which the assay was run. Sequenced by immunoSEQ multiplex PCR; TCRdb stores in-frame clones only, minus some. The table records approximately 980,000 clones, around 80% of them present only once. Concerning this clone itself: Its specificity is unknown.

The specimen sequenced was memory CD4+ T cells sorted from blood. Subset indicated: CD45RA-negative fraction. The TCR originated in a man aged 18 to 29 in good health. The rearrangement links TRBV5-4 to TRBJ2-1, with D unclear. The CDR3 here is CASSPQRQSSYNEQFF. The CDR3 DNA follows: TGTGCCAGCAGCCCCCAGAGACAAAGCTCCTACAATGAGCAGTTCTTC. Full variable domain (remainder filled in from reference TRBV5-4 and TRBJ2-1): ETGVTQSPTHLIKTRGQQVTLRCSSQSGHNTVSWYQQALGQGPQFIFQYYREEENGRGNFPPRFSGLQFPNYSSELNVNALELDDSALYLCASSPQRQSSYNEQFFGPGTRLTVL.